This TCR beta chain was sequenced in a study of blood T cell repertoires in COVID-19 (dated by TCRdb to the early 2020s). Regarding the research as a whole: Collaborator samples came from the United States, Italy and Spain and covered acute and convalescent phases of COVID-19. The material from the prospective study consisted of cDNA or gDNA derived from T cells, B-cell-depleted T cells, or PBMCs. Subjects who had been exposed to COVID-19, were actively infected with it, or had recovered from it provided the deeply sampled blood TCRbeta repertoires that made up the dataset. The repertoires were released in a freely available public database intended as a resource for research on the immune response to SARS-CoV-2. The samples were drawn from two sources: the first 160 participants of the ongoing ImmuneRACE study, and 1,254 subjects contributed by 6 global collaborators. Sample metadata almost always included a de-identified subject ID, COVID-19 status, age in years and sex. Where HLA class I and class II types were available, the types were taken from metadata supplied by the sample provider, not from assay-based typing.

Each collaborating institution followed its own protocols to collect whole blood in K2EDTA tubes. For TCRbeta analysis, collaborators shipped samples in one of three forms: frozen whole blood, isolated PBMCs, or DNA extracted from either of those sample types. The germline V gene (reference sequence) supplies CDR1 MNHEY and CDR2 SMNVEV. The CDR3 contains 16 residues, cysteine and phenylalanine counted. Only the CDR3 region is kept as DNA, spanning 48 bases read in frame from base 1. V and J are trimmed by 4 bases and 1 base, and the gene matches miss 9 bases of the junction. Findings and caveats that apply to the study as a whole: The quantity of clinical and demographic metadata differed by source and by participant and was supplied without curation.

To note about this clone: Its recognized antigen is unknown. Per-base qualities were not stored, and no clone one base away is much larger.

TCRbeta CDR3 regions were amplified from genomic DNA by means of the immunoSEQ Assay, a bias-controlled multiplex PCR. The original pipeline was this. Nucleated cell counts per sample were estimated from amplification of reference gene primers within the assay. Sequence reads were collapsed and filtered to measure the absolute abundance of every unique TCRbeta CDR3 rearrangement. Productive Simpson clonality was computed per sample as the square root of Simpson's diversity index over productive rearrangements. This immuneACCESS table, as held by TCRdb, lists in-frame sequences with V and J called but not all clones. Of the missing ones, under half trace to an unresolved V gene in checked studies; the others have no known cause. V and J calls and clone size are those listed in that table; D and trimming were worked out from the DNA. Here the sample has approximately 260,000 clones; approximately 84% occur a single time. Clones ranked in the top ten supply around 7.8% of the sample.

The sequence links TRBV27 to TRBJ2-5; 7 bases in the junction line up with TRBD1. The TCR was taken from a human donor in a cohort sampled during active COVID-19. What was sequenced was peripheral blood. The nucleotides read TGTGCCAGCAGTTCCCTACGACAGGGCCGCCAAGAGACCCAGTACTTC. Protein translation: CASSSLRQGRQETQYF.